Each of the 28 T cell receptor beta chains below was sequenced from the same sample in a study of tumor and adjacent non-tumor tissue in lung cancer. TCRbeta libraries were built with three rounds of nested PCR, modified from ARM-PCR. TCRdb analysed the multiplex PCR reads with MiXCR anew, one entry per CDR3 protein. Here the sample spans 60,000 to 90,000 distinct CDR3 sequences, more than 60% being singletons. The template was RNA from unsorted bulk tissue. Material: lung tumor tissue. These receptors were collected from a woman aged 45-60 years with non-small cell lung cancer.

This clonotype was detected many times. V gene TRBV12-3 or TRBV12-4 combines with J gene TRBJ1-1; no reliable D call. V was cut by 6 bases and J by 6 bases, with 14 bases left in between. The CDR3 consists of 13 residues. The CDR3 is CASRISTGAEAFF. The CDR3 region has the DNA TGTGCCAGCAGAATATCCACTGGGGCTGAAGCTTTCTTT.

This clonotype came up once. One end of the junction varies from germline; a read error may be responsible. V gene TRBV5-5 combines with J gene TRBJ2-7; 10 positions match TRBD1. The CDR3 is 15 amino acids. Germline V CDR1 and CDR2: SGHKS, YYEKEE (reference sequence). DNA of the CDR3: TGTGCCAGCGGCTTGTCGGGACAGGGGAATTACAAGCAGTACTTC. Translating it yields CASGLSGQGNYKQYF.

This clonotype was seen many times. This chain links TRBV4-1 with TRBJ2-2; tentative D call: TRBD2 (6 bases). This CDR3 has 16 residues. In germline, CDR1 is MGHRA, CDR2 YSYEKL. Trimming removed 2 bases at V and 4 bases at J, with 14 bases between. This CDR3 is CASSQTSASATGELFF. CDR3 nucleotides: TGCGCCAGCAGCCAAACCTCCGCTAGCGCCACCGGGGAGCTGTTTTTT.

The DNA for the CDR3 is TGTGCCAGCAGTCAGAGAGAGGGGAGCTTAGCAGAGATCCAATACTTC. Amino acids: CASSQREGSLAEIQYF. V is TRBV6-1 and J is TRBJ2-5; the D gene could be TRBD1 or TRBD2 (5 bases each). Trimming shortened V by 5 bases and J by 14 bases, and 30 bases separated the two germline ends. Germline CDR1 reads MNHNS; CDR2 reads SASEGT. The CDR3 spans 16 residues.

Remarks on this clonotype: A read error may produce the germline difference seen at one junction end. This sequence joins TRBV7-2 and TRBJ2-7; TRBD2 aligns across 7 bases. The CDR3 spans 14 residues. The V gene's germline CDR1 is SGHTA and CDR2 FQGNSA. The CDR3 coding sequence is TGTGCCAGCAGCTCCCCGGGGGGAGCCTATGAGCACTACTTC. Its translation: CASSSPGGAYEHYF.

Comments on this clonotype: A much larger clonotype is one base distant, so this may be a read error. This CDR3 reads CASSLAPGSGANVLTF. CDR3 in DNA: TGTGCCAGCAGCTTAGCTCCAGGCTCTGGGGCCAACGTCCTGACTTTC. The V and J genes are TRBV7-9 and TRBJ2-6, with no clear D. The germline gives CDR1 SEHNR, CDR2 FQNEAQ (reference sequence). V lost 0 bases and J 0 bases, leaving 6 bases between the germline ends. The CDR3 is 16 residues long.

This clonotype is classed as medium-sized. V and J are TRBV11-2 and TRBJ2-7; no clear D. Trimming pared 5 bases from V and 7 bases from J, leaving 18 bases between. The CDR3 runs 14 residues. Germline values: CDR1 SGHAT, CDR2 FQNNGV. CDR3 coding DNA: TGTGCCAGCAGCGTGAAAGGCGCGGTAGAGGAGCAGTACTTC. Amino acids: CASSVKGAVEEQYF.

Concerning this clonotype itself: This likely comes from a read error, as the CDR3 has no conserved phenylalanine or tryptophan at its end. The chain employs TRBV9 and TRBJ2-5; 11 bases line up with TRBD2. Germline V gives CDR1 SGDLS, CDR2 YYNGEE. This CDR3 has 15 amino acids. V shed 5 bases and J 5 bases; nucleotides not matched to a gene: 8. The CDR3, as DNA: TGTGCCAGCAGTCTCATAGCGGGAGGGCTGGAGACCCAGTACTAC. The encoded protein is CASSLIAGGLETQYY.

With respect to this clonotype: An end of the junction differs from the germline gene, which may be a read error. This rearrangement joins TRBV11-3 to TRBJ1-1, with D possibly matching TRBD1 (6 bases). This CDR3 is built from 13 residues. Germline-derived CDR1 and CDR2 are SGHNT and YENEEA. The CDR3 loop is CTSSLMGDTDAFF. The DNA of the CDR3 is TGTACTAGCAGCTTAATGGGGGACACTGATGCTTTCTTT.

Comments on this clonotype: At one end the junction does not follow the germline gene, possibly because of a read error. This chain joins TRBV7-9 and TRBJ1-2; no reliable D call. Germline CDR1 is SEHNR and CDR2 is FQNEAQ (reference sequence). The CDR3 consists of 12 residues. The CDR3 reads CTSSLSGGGYTF. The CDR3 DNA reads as TGTACCAGCAGCCTTTCAGGTGGTGGCTACACCTTC. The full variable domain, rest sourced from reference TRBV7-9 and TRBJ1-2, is DTGVSQNPRHKITKRGQNVTFRCDPISEHNRLYWYRQTLGQGPEFLTYFQNEAQLEKSRLLSDRFSAERPKGSFSTLEIQRTEQGDSAMYLCTSSLSGGGYTFGSGTRLTVV.

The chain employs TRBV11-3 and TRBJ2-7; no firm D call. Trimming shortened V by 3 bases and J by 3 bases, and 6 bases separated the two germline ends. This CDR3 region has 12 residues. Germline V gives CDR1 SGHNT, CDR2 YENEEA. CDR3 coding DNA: TGTGCCAGCAGCTTGATGGGCTACGAGCAGTACTTC. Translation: CASSLMGYEQYF.

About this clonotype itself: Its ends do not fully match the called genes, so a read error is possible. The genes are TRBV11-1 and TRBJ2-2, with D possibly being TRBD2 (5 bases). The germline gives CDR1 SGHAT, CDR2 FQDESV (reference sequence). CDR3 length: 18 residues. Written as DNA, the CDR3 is TGTGCCAGCAACGTAGCTATCAGTGGGAGTTACCACACCGGGGAGCTGCTTTTT. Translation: CASNVAISGSYHTGELLF.

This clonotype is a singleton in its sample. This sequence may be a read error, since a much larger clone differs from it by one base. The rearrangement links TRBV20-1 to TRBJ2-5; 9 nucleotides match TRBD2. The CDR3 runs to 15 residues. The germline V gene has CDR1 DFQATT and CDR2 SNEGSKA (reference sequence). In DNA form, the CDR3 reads TGCGGTGCTAACTCCGGGCGGGGGGGCCCAGAGACCCAGTACTTC. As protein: CGANSGRGGPETQYF.

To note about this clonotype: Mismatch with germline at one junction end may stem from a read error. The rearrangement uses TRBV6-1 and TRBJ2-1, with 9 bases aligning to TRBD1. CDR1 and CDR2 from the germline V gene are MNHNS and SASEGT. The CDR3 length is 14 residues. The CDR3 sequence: CVSSALTGGDEQFF. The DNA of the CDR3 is TGTGTCAGCAGTGCTCTTACAGGGGGCGATGAGCAGTTCTTC.

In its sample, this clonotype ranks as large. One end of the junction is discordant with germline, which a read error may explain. The CDR3 spells CASSFGVGEAQYF. Written as DNA, the CDR3 is TGTGCCAGCAGCTTTGGTGTGGGAGAGGCCCAGTACTTC. The V call is TRBV11-3, the J call TRBJ2-5, with a weak D call TRBD2 (5 bases). CDR1 is SGHNT, CDR2 YENEEA, per germline. This CDR3 is 13 amino acids long.

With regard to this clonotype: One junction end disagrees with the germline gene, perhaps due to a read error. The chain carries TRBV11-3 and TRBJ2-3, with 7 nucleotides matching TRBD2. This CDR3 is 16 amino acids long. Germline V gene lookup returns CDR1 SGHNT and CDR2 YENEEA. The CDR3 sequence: CASSLRRRESADTQYF. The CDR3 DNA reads TGTGCCAGCAGCCTAAGACGGCGGGAGAGTGCAGATACCCAGTATTTT.

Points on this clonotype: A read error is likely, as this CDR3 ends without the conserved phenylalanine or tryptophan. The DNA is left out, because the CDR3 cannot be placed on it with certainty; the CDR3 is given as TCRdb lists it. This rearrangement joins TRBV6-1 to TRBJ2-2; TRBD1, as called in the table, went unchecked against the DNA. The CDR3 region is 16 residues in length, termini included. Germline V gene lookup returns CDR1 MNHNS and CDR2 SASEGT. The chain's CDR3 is CASSASRTVYTGELFY.

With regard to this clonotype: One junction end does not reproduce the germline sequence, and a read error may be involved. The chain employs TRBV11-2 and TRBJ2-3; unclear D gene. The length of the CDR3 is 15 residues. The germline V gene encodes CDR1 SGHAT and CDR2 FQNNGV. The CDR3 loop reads CASSFGIGRTDTQYF. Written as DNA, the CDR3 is TGTGCCAGCAGCTTTGGGATAGGACGCACAGATACACAGTATTTT.

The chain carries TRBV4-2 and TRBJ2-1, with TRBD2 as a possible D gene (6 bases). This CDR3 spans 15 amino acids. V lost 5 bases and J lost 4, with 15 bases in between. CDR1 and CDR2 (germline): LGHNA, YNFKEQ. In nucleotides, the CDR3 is TGTGCCAGCAGCTCCCATCGGGAGACATACAATGAGCAGTTCTTC. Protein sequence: CASSSHRETYNEQFF.

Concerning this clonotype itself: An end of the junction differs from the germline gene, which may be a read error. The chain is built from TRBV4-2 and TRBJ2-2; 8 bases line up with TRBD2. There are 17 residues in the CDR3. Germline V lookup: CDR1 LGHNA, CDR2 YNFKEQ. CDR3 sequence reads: CASSQGFQRESTGEMFF. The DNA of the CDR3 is TGTGCCAGCAGCCAAGGTTTCCAGCGGGAGTCCACCGGGGAGATGTTTTTT.

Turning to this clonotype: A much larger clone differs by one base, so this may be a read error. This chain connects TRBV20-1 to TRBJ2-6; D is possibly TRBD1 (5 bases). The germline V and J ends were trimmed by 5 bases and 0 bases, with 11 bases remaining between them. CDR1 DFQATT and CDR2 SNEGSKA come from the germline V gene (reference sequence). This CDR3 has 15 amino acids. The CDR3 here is CSASDIYSGANVLTF. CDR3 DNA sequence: TGCAGTGCTTCGGACATATACTCTGGGGCCAACGTCCTGACTTTC.

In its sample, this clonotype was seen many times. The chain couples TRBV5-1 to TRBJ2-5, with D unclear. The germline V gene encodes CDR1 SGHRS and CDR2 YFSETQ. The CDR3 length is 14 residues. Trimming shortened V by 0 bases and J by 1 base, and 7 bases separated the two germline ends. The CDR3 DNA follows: TGCGCCAGCAGCTTGGCCGGTGGCCAAGAGACCCAGTACTTC. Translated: CASSLAGGQETQYF.

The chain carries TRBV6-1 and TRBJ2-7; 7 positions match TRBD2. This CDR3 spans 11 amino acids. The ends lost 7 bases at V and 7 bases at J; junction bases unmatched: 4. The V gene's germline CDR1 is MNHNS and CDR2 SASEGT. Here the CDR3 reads CASNRDYEQYF. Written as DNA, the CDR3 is TGTGCCAGCAATCGGGACTATGAGCAGTACTTC.

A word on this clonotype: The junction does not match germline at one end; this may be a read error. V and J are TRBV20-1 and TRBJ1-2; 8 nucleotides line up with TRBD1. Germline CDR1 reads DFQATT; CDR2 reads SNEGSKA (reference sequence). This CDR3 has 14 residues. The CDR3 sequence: CSAPPDRAMGAYTF. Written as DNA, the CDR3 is TGCAGTGCTCCGCCGGACAGGGCTATGGGTGCCTACACTTTC.

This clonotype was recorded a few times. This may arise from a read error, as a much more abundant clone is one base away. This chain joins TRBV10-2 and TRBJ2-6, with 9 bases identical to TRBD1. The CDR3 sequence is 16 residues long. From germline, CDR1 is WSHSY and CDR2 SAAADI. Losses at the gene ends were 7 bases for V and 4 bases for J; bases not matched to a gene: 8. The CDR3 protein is CASNPGTGSGANVLTF. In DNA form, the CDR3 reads TGCGCCAGCAATCCCGGGACAGGGTCCGGGGCCAACGTCCTGACTTTC.

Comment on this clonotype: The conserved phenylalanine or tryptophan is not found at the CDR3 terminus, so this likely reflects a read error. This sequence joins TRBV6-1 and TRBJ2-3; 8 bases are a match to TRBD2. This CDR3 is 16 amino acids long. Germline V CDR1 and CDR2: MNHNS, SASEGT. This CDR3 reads CASSESLSGGRDTQYL. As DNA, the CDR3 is TGTGCTAGCAGTGAGAGCTTATCGGGAGGGCGCGATACGCAGTATCTT.

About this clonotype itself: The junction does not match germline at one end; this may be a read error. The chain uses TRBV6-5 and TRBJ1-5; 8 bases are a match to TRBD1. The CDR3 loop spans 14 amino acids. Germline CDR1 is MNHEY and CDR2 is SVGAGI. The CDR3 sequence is CDSSNGQGNQPQHF. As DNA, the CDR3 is TGTGACAGCAGTAACGGACAGGGAAATCAACCCCAGCATTTT.

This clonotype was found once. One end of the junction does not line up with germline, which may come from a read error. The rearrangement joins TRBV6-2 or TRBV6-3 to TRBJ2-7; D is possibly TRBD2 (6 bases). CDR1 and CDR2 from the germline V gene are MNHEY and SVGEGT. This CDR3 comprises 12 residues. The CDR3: CVSRTSPYEQYF. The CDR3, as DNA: TGTGTCAGCAGAACTAGCCCCTATGAGCAGTACTTC.